The 21 T cell receptor beta chains below all came from one sample that was sequenced in a study of blood T cell repertoires in COVID-19. Profiling relied on immunoSEQ multiplex PCR, and the TCRdb table lists in-frame clones only, not all of them. The sample lists tens of thousands of clones; approximately 91% were seen once. Sequences were obtained from peripheral blood. The receptors come from a human donor in a cohort sampled during active COVID-19.

This chain links TRBV6-1 with TRBJ2-7, with 8 bases aligning to TRBD2. V was clipped by 0 bases and J by 2 bases; unmatched bases: 3. This CDR3 region has 15 residues. Germline V gene data show CDR1 as MNHNS and CDR2 as SASEGT. The CDR3 nucleotides read TGTGCCAGCAGTGAAGCAGCGGGAGTACCCTACGAGCAGTACTTC. Protein: CASSEAAGVPYEQYF.

The chain links TRBV2 to TRBJ2-5; possible D gene TRBD2, 6 bases. CDR1 is SNHLY, CDR2 FYNNEI, per germline. The CDR3 totals 11 residues. V lost 5 bases and J lost 13, with 14 bases in between. CDR3 sequence: CASSREGTPYF. CDR3 coding DNA: TGTGCCAGCAGTAGAGAAGGGACTCCGTACTTC.

This clone was found a few times. The V call is TRBV10-3, the J call TRBJ2-3, with TRBD2 matching 7 bases. Germline trimming cut 6 bases from V and 2 bases from J; bases unmatched to any gene: 5. Germline V gene sequence: CDR1 ENHRY, CDR2 SYGVKD. The CDR3 has 14 residues. Written as DNA, the CDR3 is TGTGCCATCAGAGGGGACTACTTCACAGATACGCAGTATTTT. Translating gives CAIRGDYFTDTQYF.

A single count supports this clone. The rearrangement joins TRBV5-1 to TRBJ2-7; 8 positions match TRBD1. The CDR3 has 15 amino acids. The V gene end was trimmed by 9 bases and the J gene end by 0 bases; junction bases not matched to a gene: 11. Germline CDR1 SGHRS, CDR2 YFSETQ. CDR3 loop: CATATSGGPSYEQYF. Written as DNA, the CDR3 is TGCGCCACCGCGACCTCAGGGGGCCCCTCCTACGAGCAGTACTTC.

This clone has a handful of counts. V usage is TRBV6-4 and J usage is TRBJ1-1; no reliable D call. V was trimmed by 2 bases and J by 1 base, leaving 5 bases between them. This CDR3 comprises 13 residues. Germline V gene sequence: CDR1 MRHNA, CDR2 SNTAGT. In DNA form, the CDR3 reads TGTGCCAGCAGTGACCAAGCGAACACTGAAGCTTTCTTT. Its translation is CASSDQANTEAFF.

The chain employs TRBV12-3 or TRBV12-4 and TRBJ2-2; 9 bases fit TRBD1. The CDR3 consists of 12 residues. Trimming cost V 5 bases and J 12 bases; bases outside gene matches: 4. The CDR3 loop is CASSPGTGKLFF. The CDR3 DNA reads as TGTGCCAGCAGTCCCGGGACAGGGAAGCTGTTTTTT.

The V gene is TRBV29-1, the J gene TRBJ1-2; 9 bases agree with TRBD1. Germline CDR1 and CDR2: SQVTM and ANQGSEA. This CDR3 has 13 amino acids. The trim removed 3 bases at V and 7 bases at J, leaving 6 bases unmatched. The CDR3 coding sequence is TGCAGCGTTGAGAGGGGGACAGGGACTGGCTACACCTTC. Its translation is CSVERGTGTGYTF. Combining the CDR3 with reference TRBV29-1 and TRBJ1-2 gives the whole variable domain SAVISQKPSRDICQRGTSLTIQCQVDSQVTMMFWYRQQPGQSLTLIATANQGSEATYESGFVIDKFPISRPNLTFSTLTVSNMSPEDSSIYLCSVERGTGTGYTFGSGTRLTVV.

V is TRBV3-1 (or the pseudogene TRBV3-2) and J is TRBJ2-5, with D hard to call. CDR1 is LGHDT and CDR2 is YNNKEL in the germline V gene (reference sequence). Trimming stripped 4 bases from V and 4 bases from J, with 22 bases between. CDR3 length: 17 amino acids. CDR3: CASSPPGHVGAPETQYF. CDR3 nucleotides: TGTGCCAGCAGCCCCCCGGGTCATGTCGGCGCCCCAGAGACCCAGTACTTC.

The chain couples TRBV5-1 to TRBJ2-5; weak D call: TRBD2 (6 bases). Germline V gives CDR1 SGHRS, CDR2 YFSETQ. The V and J ends lost 2 bases and 4 bases respectively, with 30 bases between them. This CDR3 has 20 residues. Here the CDR3 reads CASSLQLRPQGMRGRETQYF. In DNA form, the CDR3 reads TGCGCCAGCAGCTTACAGCTTAGGCCCCAAGGGATGCGGGGAAGAGAGACCCAGTACTTC.

This chain links TRBV24-1 with TRBJ2-5; TRBD2 agrees at 9 bases. Unmatched junction bases numbered 6, after V lost 4 bases and J lost 4 bases. CDR3 length: 15 amino acids. Germline assignment: CDR1 KGHDR and CDR2 SFDVKD. The CDR3 here is CATSEGGRASETQYF. The CDR3 DNA reads as TGTGCCACCAGTGAGGGCGGGAGGGCCTCAGAGACCCAGTACTTC.

This clone has just one count. The V gene is TRBV4-1, the J gene TRBJ1-5; the D gene is possibly TRBD1 (5 bases). Between the trimmed V and J ends, which lost 0 bases and 5 bases, there was a span of 11 bases. The germline gives CDR1 MGHRA, CDR2 YSYEKL. This CDR3 is 15 amino acids long. The CDR3 sequence is CASSQDARADQPQHF. CDR3 in DNA: TGCGCCAGCAGCCAAGATGCCAGGGCCGATCAGCCCCAGCATTTT.

The chain is built from TRBV7-9 and TRBJ2-5, with 7 bases aligning to TRBD1. Germline lookup yields CDR1 SEHNR and CDR2 FQNEAQ (reference sequence). V shed 1 base and J 4 bases; nucleotides not matched to a gene: 3. The CDR3 loop spans 14 amino acids. The CDR3 is CASSLEGAGETQYF. For the CDR3, the DNA is TGTGCCAGCAGCTTAGAGGGGGCGGGAGAGACCCAGTACTTC.

The chain is built from TRBV18 and TRBJ2-2; 12 nucleotides line up with TRBD2. The ends lost 5 bases at V and 4 bases at J; junction bases unmatched: 5. This CDR3 comprises 16 residues. Germline assignment: CDR1 KGHSH and CDR2 LQKENI. The CDR3 spells CASSKPGLAGTGELFF. The CDR3 coding sequence is TGTGCCAGCTCAAAACCGGGACTAGCGGGCACCGGGGAGCTGTTTTTT.

The chain links TRBV20-1 to TRBJ2-7; 14 bases map to TRBD2. J was trimmed by 2 bases and V by 3 bases; bases with no gene match: 9. The CDR3 extends over 17 amino acids. From germline, CDR1 is DFQATT and CDR2 SNEGSKA (reference sequence). The CDR3 coding sequence is TGCAGTGCTAGTTCGGGACTAGCGGGAGCCCCCACCTACGAGCAGTACTTC. Protein: CSASSGLAGAPTYEQYF.

The chain recombines TRBV27 with TRBJ2-1; 10 positions match TRBD1. In germline, CDR1 is MNHEY, CDR2 SMNVEV (reference sequence). The CDR3 consists of 16 residues. Trimming cost V 0 bases and J 5 bases; bases outside gene matches: 4. The chain's CDR3 is CASSLSTGGGHNEQFF. The CDR3, as DNA: TGTGCCAGCAGTTTATCGACAGGGGGCGGGCACAATGAGCAGTTCTTC.

The chain is built from TRBV7-3 and TRBJ2-5; a possible D gene is TRBD1 (6 bases). This CDR3 has 16 residues. The germline CDR1 and CDR2 sequences are SGHTA and FQGTGA. Trimming pared 1 base from V and 4 bases from J, leaving 16 bases between. The CDR3 bases are TGTGCCAGCAGCTTAATCCCCGGACAGAGTTTAGAGACCCAGTACTTC. Translating gives CASSLIPGQSLETQYF.

The CDR3 spells CALTGTGSTDTQYF. Written as DNA, the CDR3 is TGTGCTCTGACAGGGACGGGTAGCACAGATACGCAGTATTTT. The chain joins TRBV30 to TRBJ2-3, with 7 bases lining up with TRBD1. The CDR3 extends over 14 amino acids. The germline gives CDR1 GTSNPN, CDR2 SVGIG (reference sequence).

V usage is TRBV28 and J usage is TRBJ1-3; tentative D call: TRBD1 (5 bases). This CDR3 comprises 16 residues. CDR1 is MDHEN, CDR2 SYDVKM, per germline. The V gene lost 4 bases and the J gene lost 0 bases, with 13 bases spanning the gap. The DNA for the CDR3 is TGTGCCAGCAGTTCCCCCGCAGGGCGCTCTGGAAACACCATATATTTT. Protein product: CASSSPAGRSGNTIYF. The whole variable domain, filled in from reference TRBV28 and TRBJ1-3, reads DVKVTQSSRYLVKRTGEKVFLECVQDMDHENMFWYRQDPGLGLRLIYFSYDVKMKEKGDIPEGYSVSREKKERFSLILESASTNQTSMYLCASSSPAGRSGNTIYFGEGSWLTVV.

V is TRBV5-1 and J is TRBJ1-1; 8 bases fit TRBD1. The CDR3 consists of 16 residues. Unmatched junction bases numbered 8, after V lost 0 bases and J lost 4 bases. The germline CDR1 and CDR2 sequences are SGHRS and YFSETQ. CDR3 protein: CASSLDPRGRGTEAFF. In DNA, the CDR3 is TGCGCCAGCAGCTTGGACCCCAGGGGGCGGGGCACTGAAGCTTTCTTT. Supplemented by reference TRBV5-1 and TRBJ1-1, the full variable domain reads KAGVTQTPRYLIKTRGQQVTLSCSPISGHRSVSWYQQTPGQGLQFLFEYFSETQRNKGNFPGRFSGRQFSNSRSEMNVSTLELGDSALYLCASSLDPRGRGTEAFFGQGTRLTVV.

The chain joins TRBV5-6 to TRBJ2-7, with a tentative D call TRBD2 (6 bases). This CDR3 has 15 residues. V shed 6 bases and J shed 0 bases, with 16 bases lying between them. Germline V gene data show CDR1 as SGHDT and CDR2 as YYEEEE. The CDR3 DNA reads TGTGCCAGCATCCAAGTGGGGGGAAGCTCCTACGAGCAGTACTTC. Translation: CASIQVGGSSYEQYF.

The gene calls are TRBV5-4 and TRBJ1-1; D is unresolved. The CDR3 has 13 amino acids. From germline, CDR1 is SGHNT and CDR2 YYREEE (reference sequence). V lost 4 bases and J lost 1, with 8 bases in between. This CDR3 reads CASSPTANTEAFF. Here the CDR3 DNA reads TGTGCCAGCAGCCCTACAGCGAACACTGAAGCTTTCTTT.